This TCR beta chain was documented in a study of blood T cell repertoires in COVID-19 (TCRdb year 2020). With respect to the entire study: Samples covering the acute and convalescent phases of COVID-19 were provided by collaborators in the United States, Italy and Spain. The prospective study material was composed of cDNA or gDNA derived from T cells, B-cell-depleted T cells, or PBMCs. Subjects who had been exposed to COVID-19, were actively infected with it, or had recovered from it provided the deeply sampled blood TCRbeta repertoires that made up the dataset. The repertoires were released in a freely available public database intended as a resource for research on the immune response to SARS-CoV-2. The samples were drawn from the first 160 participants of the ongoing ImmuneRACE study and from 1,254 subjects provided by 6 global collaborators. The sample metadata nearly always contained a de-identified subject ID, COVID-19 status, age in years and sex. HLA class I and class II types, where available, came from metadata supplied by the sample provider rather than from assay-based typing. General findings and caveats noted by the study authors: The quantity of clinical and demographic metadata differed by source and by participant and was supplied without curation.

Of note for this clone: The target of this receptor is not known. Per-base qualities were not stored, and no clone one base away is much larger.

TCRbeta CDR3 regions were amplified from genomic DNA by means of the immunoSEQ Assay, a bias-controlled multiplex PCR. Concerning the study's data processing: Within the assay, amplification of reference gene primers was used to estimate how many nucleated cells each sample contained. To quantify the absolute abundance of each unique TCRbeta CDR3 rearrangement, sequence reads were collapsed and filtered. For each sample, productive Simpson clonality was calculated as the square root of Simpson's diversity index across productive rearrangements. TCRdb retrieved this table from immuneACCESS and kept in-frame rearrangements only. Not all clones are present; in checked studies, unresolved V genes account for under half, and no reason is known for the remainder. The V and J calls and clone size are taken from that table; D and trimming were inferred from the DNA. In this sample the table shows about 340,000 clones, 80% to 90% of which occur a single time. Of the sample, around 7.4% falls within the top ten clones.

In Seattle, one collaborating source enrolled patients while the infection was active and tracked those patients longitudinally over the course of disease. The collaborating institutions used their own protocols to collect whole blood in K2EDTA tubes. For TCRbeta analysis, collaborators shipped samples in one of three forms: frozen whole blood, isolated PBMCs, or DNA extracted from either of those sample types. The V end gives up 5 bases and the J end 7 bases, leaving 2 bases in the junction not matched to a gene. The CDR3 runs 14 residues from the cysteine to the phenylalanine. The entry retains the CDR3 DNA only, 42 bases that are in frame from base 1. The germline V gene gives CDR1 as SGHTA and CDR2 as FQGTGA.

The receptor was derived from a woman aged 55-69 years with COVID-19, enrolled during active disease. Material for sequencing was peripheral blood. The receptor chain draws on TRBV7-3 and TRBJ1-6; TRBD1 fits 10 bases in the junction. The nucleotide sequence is TGTGCCAGCAGCCCGGGACAGGGGAATTCACCCCTCCACTTT. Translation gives CASSPGQGNSPLHF.